What follows are 6 T cell receptor beta chains derived from one specimen sequenced in a study of blood T cells in healthy people across ages. Using a J-beta primer mix together with a sample-barcoded 5' primer, a second PCR was run for roughly 6 to 12 cycles. TCRdb analysed the 5' RACE reads with MiXCR anew, one entry per CDR3 protein. This table holds about 1.8 million distinct CDR3 sequences, around 48% found once. Sample: blood. The receptor source for this set is a woman between 40 and 50 years old in good health.

The chain couples TRBV28 to TRBJ1-2; D is unresolved. The CDR3 consists of 11 residues. In germline, CDR1 is MDHEN, CDR2 SYDVKM. The germline V and J ends were trimmed by 2 bases and 12 bases, with 10 bases remaining between them. The CDR3 nucleotides read TGTGCCAGCAGTTTAGCATCGCTTCACACCTTC. Protein sequence: CASSLASLHTF.

J is TRBJ2-1 and V is TRBV2; D is uncertain. Germline CDR1 and CDR2: SNHLY and FYNNEI. Trimming left V 7 bases short and J 7 bases short, with 11 bases between. The CDR3 contains 12 residues. In nucleotides, the CDR3 is TGTGCCAGCAACCGAGCCAGGAATGAGCAGTTCTTC. This sequence encodes CASNRARNEQFF.

The CDR3 DNA reads as TGTGCCAGCAGCGCAGGGTACAGGGAGAGAACAGATACGCAGTATTTT. This translates into CASSAGYRERTDTQYF. This chain connects TRBV12-3 or TRBV12-4 to TRBJ2-3; D is perhaps TRBD1 (6 bases). This CDR3 is 16 amino acids long. Trimming pared 6 bases from V and 3 bases from J, leaving 19 bases between.

The chain carries TRBV7-2 and TRBJ1-1; tentatively, D is TRBD1 (6 bases). Germline V CDR1 and CDR2: SGHTA, FQGNSA. Trimming took off 1 base at V and 1 base at J, with 16 bases between the two ends. The CDR3 covers 17 residues. CDR3 DNA sequence: TGTGCCAGCAGCTTAGTAGTTAGGGTAGGGGGGAACACTGAAGCTTTCTTT. It yields the protein CASSLVVRVGGNTEAFF.

This clonotype has only a few counts. The rearrangement uses TRBV18 and TRBJ2-5, with a weak D call TRBD2 (6 bases). Germline CDR1 is KGHSH and CDR2 is LQKENI. Trimming stripped 3 bases from V and 2 bases from J, with 16 bases between. This CDR3 has 16 residues. The chain's CDR3 is CASSPIAGGGQETQYF. CDR3 nucleotides: TGTGCCAGCTCACCGATCGCCGGAGGAGGGCAAGAGACCCAGTACTTC. Filled out from reference TRBV18 and TRBJ2-5, the complete variable domain reads NAGVMQNPRHLVRRRGQEARLRCSPMKGHSHVYWYRQLPEEGLKFMVYLQKENIIDESGMPKERFSAEFPKEGPSILRIQQVVRGDSAAYFCASSPIAGGGQETQYFGPGTRLLVL.

The J gene is TRBJ2-1, the V gene TRBV5-1; D is ambiguous. The CDR3 totals 12 residues. V was clipped by 5 bases and J by 7 bases, with 10 bases between them. CDR1 is SGHRS, CDR2 YFSETQ, per germline. This chain's CDR3 is CASSRDTNEQFF. The CDR3 DNA reads TGCGCCAGCAGTAGAGACACGAATGAGCAGTTCTTC.